This T cell receptor (beta chain) comes out of a study of T-cell memory formation after mild COVID-19. V gave up 0 bases and J gave up 5 bases, with 11 bases separating them. Germline CDR1 reads LGHNA; CDR2 reads YSLEER. This CDR3 region has 14 residues. TCRdb re-derived calls from the 5' RACE reads in MiXCR, one entry per CDR3 protein. The sample shows approximately 260,000 distinct CDR3 sequences, 16% of them seen only once. The receptor was isolated from a man aged 18 to 29 who had mild COVID-19 (a few samples of this study predate the infection). Cell type and time point are not known. The sample comprised PBMCs or a T cell subset sorted from them (not recorded which). The genes are TRBV4-3 and TRBJ2-7, with D perhaps TRBD1 (5 bases). CDR3 sequence: CASSQERTFHEQYF. The DNA for the CDR3 is TGCGCCAGCAGCCAAGAAAGGACATTCCACGAGCAGTACTTC.